The rows below give T cell receptor beta chains drawn from one sample of a study of read filtering for tumor transcriptome and immune sequencing. TCRdb independently ran MiXCR on the reads; one entry per CDR3 protein. The sample comprises about 58,000 distinct CDR3 sequences, around an eighth of which are singletons, and about a sixth rests with the top ten. What was sequenced was a population of CD138-negative cells sorted from bone marrow. These receptors came from a donor aged 40 or over with multiple myeloma. The CDR3 runs from the conserved cysteine through the conserved F or W. D genes are given only for firm matches. The size field is filled for only some rows; it gives once, few, many or a size class.

V gene: TRBV20-1
D gene: .
J gene: TRBJ2-1
CDR3 length: 16
clone size: many
CDR3 protein: CSATSFGGSSYNEQFF
CDR3 DNA: TGCAGTGCTACCTCATTCGGCGGAAGCTCCTACAATGAGCAGTTCTTC

V gene: TRBV6-5
D gene: .
J gene: TRBJ1-5
CDR3 length: 14
clone size: many
CDR3 protein: CASSHEIHDQPQHF
CDR3 DNA: TGTGCCAGCAGTCATGAGATTCACGATCAGCCCCAGCATTTT

V gene: TRBV7-9
D gene: .
J gene: TRBJ1-2
CDR3 length: 12
clone size: many
CDR3 protein: CASSSSVSGYTF
CDR3 DNA: TGTGCCAGCAGCTCCTCAGTGTCCGGCTACACCTTC

V gene: TRBV6-1
D gene: .
J gene: TRBJ2-5
CDR3 length: 13
clone size: many
CDR3 protein: CASSGGRVETQYF
CDR3 DNA: TGTGCCAGCAGTGGAGGACGCGTAGAGACCCAGTACTTC

V gene: TRBV10-3
D gene: .
J gene: TRBJ2-3
CDR3 length: 15
clone size: many
CDR3 protein: CAIGTPRTPTDTQYF
CDR3 DNA: TGTGCCATAGGGACTCCCAGGACTCCTACAGATACGCAGTATTTT

V gene: TRBV28
D gene: TRBD2
J gene: TRBJ2-7
CDR3 length: 15
clone size: many
CDR3 protein: CASRPTSGGAREQYF
CDR3 DNA: TGTGCCAGCAGACCCACTAGCGGGGGGGCGCGGGAGCAGTACTTC

V gene: TRBV2
D gene: TRBD1
J gene: TRBJ2-4
CDR3 length: 15
clone size: many
CDR3 protein: CASRYWTGGENIQYF
CDR3 DNA: TGTGCCAGCAGATACTGGACAGGGGGCGAAAACATTCAGTACTTC

V gene: TRBV7-9
D gene: TRBD1
J gene: TRBJ2-1
CDR3 length: 16
clone size: many
CDR3 protein: CASSFRTGGVYNEQFF
CDR3 DNA: TGTGCCAGCAGCTTCCGGACAGGGGGCGTCTACAATGAGCAGTTCTTC

V gene: TRBV3-1
D gene: .
J gene: TRBJ1-1
CDR3 length: 13
clone size: many
CDR3 protein: CASSLRTSAEAFF
CDR3 DNA: TGTGCCAGCAGCCTCCGGACATCGGCTGAAGCTTTCTTT

V gene: TRBV18
D gene: TRBD1
J gene: TRBJ1-4
CDR3 length: 17
clone size: many
CDR3 protein: CASSPYGDSATNEKLFF
CDR3 DNA: TGTGCCAGCTCACCATACGGGGACAGTGCAACTAATGAAAAACTGTTTTTT

V gene: TRBV12-3/TRBV12-4
D gene: TRBD2
J gene: TRBJ2-2
CDR3 length: 16
clone size: many
CDR3 protein: CASSNLAGAPTGELFF
CDR3 DNA: TGTGCCAGCAGCAATCTAGCGGGGGCCCCCACCGGGGAGCTGTTTTTT

V gene: TRBV3-1
D gene: TRBD1
J gene: TRBJ2-7
CDR3 length: 14
clone size: many
CDR3 protein: CASSSRGRGNEQYF
CDR3 DNA: TGTGCCAGCAGCTCCAGGGGGAGAGGGAACGAGCAGTACTTC

V gene: TRBV19
D gene: TRBD1
J gene: TRBJ2-3
CDR3 length: 13
clone size: few
CDR3 protein: CASIGQARDTQYF
CDR3 DNA: TGTGCCAGTATAGGACAGGCTCGGGATACGCAGTATTTT

V gene: TRBV5-1
D gene: .
J gene: TRBJ2-5
CDR3 length: 13
clone size: many
CDR3 protein: CASRTGFGETQYF
CDR3 DNA: TGCGCCAGCAGAACCGGCTTCGGAGAGACCCAGTACTTC

V gene: TRBV5-1
D gene: .
J gene: TRBJ2-4
CDR3 length: 16
clone size: many
CDR3 protein: CASSLNRQGGKNIQYF
CDR3 DNA: TGCGCCAGCAGCTTGAACCGACAGGGAGGCAAAAACATTCAGTACTTC

V gene: TRBV11-2
D gene: TRBD1
J gene: TRBJ2-1
CDR3 length: 15
clone size: many
CDR3 protein: CASSLVGTGGSEQFF
CDR3 DNA: TGTGCCAGCAGCTTAGTTGGGACAGGAGGTAGTGAGCAGTTCTTC

V gene: TRBV20-1
D gene: TRBD1
J gene: TRBJ2-3
CDR3 length: 15
clone size: many
CDR3 protein: CSARYKGAITDTQYF
CDR3 DNA: TGCAGTGCTAGGTATAAGGGGGCGATTACAGATACGCAGTATTTT

V gene: TRBV10-3
D gene: TRBD1
J gene: TRBJ2-7
CDR3 length: 12
clone size: .
CDR3 protein: CAIGTGTYEQYF
CDR3 DNA: TGTGCCATCGGGACAGGGACCTACGAGCAGTACTTC

V gene: TRBV27
D gene: .
J gene: TRBJ2-1
CDR3 length: 13
clone size: many
CDR3 protein: CASSFLEVHEQFF
CDR3 DNA: TGTGCCAGCAGTTTTCTAGAGGTGCATGAGCAGTTCTTC

V gene: TRBV20-1
D gene: TRBD1
J gene: TRBJ2-7
CDR3 length: 15
clone size: many
CDR3 protein: CSALDPGQGTYEQYF
CDR3 DNA: TGCAGTGCTCTTGATCCGGGACAGGGGACCTACGAGCAGTACTTC

V gene: TRBV7-9
D gene: .
J gene: TRBJ2-3
CDR3 length: 12
clone size: many
CDR3 protein: CASSSRVDTQYF
CDR3 DNA: TGTGCCAGCAGCTCCCGAGTAGATACGCAGTATTTT

V gene: TRBV14
D gene: .
J gene: TRBJ1-1
CDR3 length: 16
clone size: .
CDR3 protein: CASSLEGRSRYTEAFF
CDR3 DNA: TGTGCCAGCAGCCTAGAGGGACGGTCGAGGTACACTGAAGCTTTCTTT

V gene: TRBV5-1
D gene: TRBD2
J gene: TRBJ2-1
CDR3 length: 16
clone size: many
CDR3 protein: CASSQTGTSGRYEQFF
CDR3 DNA: TGCGCCAGCAGCCAGACCGGGACTAGCGGGAGATATGAGCAGTTCTTC

V gene: TRBV6-5
D gene: TRBD2
J gene: TRBJ2-7
CDR3 length: 15
clone size: many
CDR3 protein: CASSYVVAGAYEQYF
CDR3 DNA: TGTGCCAGCAGTTACGTGGTAGCGGGGGCCTACGAGCAGTACTTC

V gene: TRBV5-1
D gene: .
J gene: TRBJ2-7
CDR3 length: 14
clone size: .
CDR3 protein: CASTLGAGSYEQYF
CDR3 DNA: TGCGCCAGCACCTTAGGGGCAGGATCCTACGAGCAGTACTTC

V gene: TRBV5-6
D gene: TRBD1
J gene: TRBJ2-2
CDR3 length: 16
clone size: many
CDR3 protein: CASSSGTGSHTGELFF
CDR3 DNA: TGTGCCAGCAGCTCCGGGACAGGAAGCCACACCGGGGAGCTGTTTTTT

V gene: TRBV19
D gene: .
J gene: TRBJ2-5
CDR3 length: 13
clone size: few
CDR3 protein: CASSIQHQETQYF
CDR3 DNA: TGTGCCAGTAGTATCCAACATCAAGAGACCCAGTACTTC

V gene: TRBV28
D gene: TRBD1
J gene: TRBJ1-2
CDR3 length: 17
clone size: many
CDR3 protein: CASSLLTPGQGANGYTF
CDR3 DNA: TGTGCCAGCAGTCTACTGACCCCGGGACAGGGGGCAAATGGCTACACCTTC

V gene: TRBV5-5
D gene: TRBD1
J gene: TRBJ1-1
CDR3 length: 15
clone size: .
CDR3 protein: CASSLGGPGGTEAFF
CDR3 DNA: TGTGCCAGCAGCTTGGGAGGCCCAGGGGGCACTGAAGCTTTCTTT

V gene: TRBV5-1
D gene: TRBD1
J gene: TRBJ2-7
CDR3 length: 14
clone size: few
CDR3 protein: CASSPRTGSTEQYF
CDR3 DNA: TGCGCCAGCAGCCCCCGGACAGGTAGCACCGAGCAGTACTTC

V gene: TRBV20-1
D gene: .
J gene: TRBJ2-3
CDR3 length: 13
clone size: many
CDR3 protein: CSARDSLTDTQYF
CDR3 DNA: TGCAGTGCTAGAGATTCCCTCACAGATACGCAGTATTTT

V gene: TRBV2
D gene: TRBD1
J gene: TRBJ1-5
CDR3 length: 15
clone size: few
CDR3 protein: CASSGGQGAGQPQHF
CDR3 DNA: TGTGCCAGCAGCGGGGGACAGGGGGCAGGGCAGCCCCAGCATTTT

V gene: TRBV2
D gene: .
J gene: TRBJ2-1
CDR3 length: 11
clone size: .
CDR3 protein: CASSGGAEQFF
CDR3 DNA: TGTGCCAGCAGTGGGGGGGCCGAGCAGTTCTTC

V gene: TRBV6-2/TRBV6-3
D gene: .
J gene: TRBJ2-7
CDR3 length: 12
clone size: .
CDR3 protein: CASSNRVYEQYF
CDR3 DNA: TGTGCCAGCAGCAACAGGGTTTACGAGCAGTACTTC

V gene: TRBV18
D gene: .
J gene: TRBJ2-5
CDR3 length: 17
clone size: many
CDR3 protein: CASSPPVRWQGEETQYF
CDR3 DNA: TGTGCCAGCTCACCGCCCGTAAGGTGGCAGGGTGAAGAGACCCAGTACTTC

V gene: TRBV9
D gene: TRBD2
J gene: TRBJ2-1
CDR3 length: 18
clone size: .
CDR3 protein: CASSVARTSGGNYNEQFF
CDR3 DNA: TGTGCCAGCAGCGTAGCAAGGACTAGCGGGGGCAACTACAATGAGCAGTTCTTC

V gene: TRBV20-1
D gene: .
J gene: TRBJ1-5
CDR3 length: 19
clone size: .
CDR3 protein: CSARGAGLGGLYSNQPQHF
CDR3 DNA: TGCAGTGCTAGAGGGGCTGGACTGGGGGGATTATATAGCAATCAGCCCCAGCATTTT

V gene: TRBV5-1
D gene: TRBD1
J gene: TRBJ1-5
CDR3 length: 16
clone size: many
CDR3 protein: CASSLAGGGAGQPQHF
CDR3 DNA: TGCGCCAGCAGCTTGGCGGGAGGGGGCGCGGGTCAGCCCCAGCATTTT

V gene: TRBV20-1
D gene: .
J gene: TRBJ2-7
CDR3 length: 13
clone size: many
CDR3 protein: CSATEGPEMRGYF
CDR3 DNA: TGCAGTGCTACCGAGGGCCCCGAAATGAGGGGGTACTTC

V gene: TRBV29-1
D gene: TRBD1
J gene: TRBJ1-4
CDR3 length: 16
clone size: .
CDR3 protein: CSVSGQGGWSNEKLFF
CDR3 DNA: TGCAGCGTTTCGGGACAGGGAGGATGGTCTAATGAAAAACTGTTTTTT

V gene: TRBV5-1
D gene: .
J gene: TRBJ2-1
CDR3 length: 15
clone size: many
CDR3 protein: CASSVGIRSYNEQFF
CDR3 DNA: TGCGCCAGCAGCGTGGGCATACGCTCCTACAATGAGCAGTTCTTC

V gene: TRBV7-6
D gene: .
J gene: TRBJ2-5
CDR3 length: 15
clone size: .
CDR3 protein: CASSYSGVQQETQYF
CDR3 DNA: TGTGCCAGCAGTTACTCAGGAGTCCAACAAGAGACCCAGTACTTC

V gene: TRBV7-8
D gene: .
J gene: TRBJ1-1
CDR3 length: 13
clone size: many
CDR3 protein: CASSKGRATEAFF
CDR3 DNA: TGTGCCAGCAGCAAAGGCAGGGCAACTGAAGCTTTCTTT

V gene: TRBV10-2
D gene: .
J gene: TRBJ2-3
CDR3 length: 13
clone size: many
CDR3 protein: CASRRGATDTQYF
CDR3 DNA: TGCGCCAGCAGACGGGGGGCCACAGATACGCAGTATTTT

V gene: TRBV20-1
D gene: .
J gene: TRBJ2-3
CDR3 length: 13
clone size: .
CDR3 protein: CSAPGPAADTQYF
CDR3 DNA: TGCAGTGCTCCGGGGCCGGCCGCAGATACGCAGTATTTT

V gene: TRBV29-1
D gene: TRBD1
J gene: TRBJ2-5
CDR3 length: 16
clone size: many
CDR3 protein: CSVGGYGRGLEETQYF
CDR3 DNA: TGCAGCGTTGGGGGATATGGCAGGGGGCTGGAGGAGACCCAGTACTTC

V gene: TRBV2
D gene: .
J gene: TRBJ1-1
CDR3 length: 13
clone size: .
CDR3 protein: CASRGGIATEAFF
CDR3 DNA: TGTGCCAGCAGGGGGGGCATCGCCACTGAAGCTTTCTTT

V gene: TRBV3-1
D gene: .
J gene: TRBJ2-7
CDR3 length: 11
clone size: many
CDR3 protein: CASSVSYEQYF
CDR3 DNA: TGTGCCAGCAGCGTATCCTACGAGCAGTACTTC

V gene: TRBV2
D gene: TRBD1
J gene: TRBJ2-1
CDR3 length: 14
clone size: many
CDR3 protein: CASFDRATYNEQFF
CDR3 DNA: TGTGCCAGCTTCGACAGGGCCACCTACAATGAGCAGTTCTTC

V gene: TRBV9
D gene: .
J gene: TRBJ2-1
CDR3 length: 15
clone size: many
CDR3 protein: CASSVRTSTYNEQFF
CDR3 DNA: TGTGCCAGCAGCGTACGTACTAGCACTTACAATGAGCAGTTCTTC

V gene: TRBV29-1
D gene: TRBD1
J gene: TRBJ2-3
CDR3 length: 13
clone size: many
CDR3 protein: CSGATGSADTQYF
CDR3 DNA: TGCAGCGGGGCGACAGGGTCGGCAGATACGCAGTATTTT